The 19 T cell receptor beta chains presented below share a single source sample, sequenced in a study of CD8 T cells in Susac syndrome. RNA, at roughly 0.45 to 1 ug, was reverse transcribed with random hexamers. TCRdb passed the immunoSEQ multiplex PCR reads through MiXCR, listing each CDR3 protein once. The sample shows more than 70,000 distinct CDR3 sequences, approximately 94% of them seen only once. Sequenced: CD8+ T cells from PBMCs. These TCRs come from a human donor with Susac syndrome.

The CDR3 bases are TGTGCCAGCAGTGCAGGACTGAGCTATGGCTACACCTTC. It specifies CASSAGLSYGYTF. The rearrangement links TRBV6-5 to TRBJ1-2; D unclear. CDR3 length: 13 amino acids. In germline, CDR1 is MNHEY, CDR2 SVGAGI. V lost 5 bases and J lost 4, with 11 bases in between.

The chain couples TRBV4-1 to TRBJ2-7; 8 positions match TRBD2. CDR3 length equals 17 residues. V shed 0 bases, J shed 2 bases, and the junction held 9 bases outside the gene matches. Germline V gene lookup returns CDR1 MGHRA and CDR2 YSYEKL. The CDR3 region is CASSQDRLGGGTYEQYF. CDR3 nucleotide sequence: TGCGCCAGCAGCCAAGATCGTCTCGGGGGGGGAACCTACGAGCAGTACTTC.

The chain couples TRBV6-4 to TRBJ2-3, with no clear D. V shed 4 bases and J shed 5 bases, with 13 bases lying between them. Looked up from germline, CDR1 is MRHNA and CDR2 is SNTAGT. This CDR3 region has 14 residues. The CDR3 here is CASSGGLSGDTQYF. The CDR3 DNA is TGTGCCAGCAGTGGGGGTTTAAGTGGAGATACGCAGTATTTT.

The gene calls are TRBV9 and TRBJ2-3; no clear D. Trimming removed 3 bases at V and 4 bases at J, with 3 bases between. CDR1 SGDLS and CDR2 YYNGEE come from the germline V gene. The CDR3 runs 11 residues. The CDR3, as DNA: TGTGCCAGCAGCGAAGCAGATACGCAGTATTTT. Translated, it gives CASSEADTQYF.

V and J are TRBV9 and TRBJ1-6; D gene unclear. The CDR3 has 9 amino acids. V was shortened by 6 bases and J by 8 bases, with 0 bases between the two germline ends. Germline lookup yields CDR1 SGDLS and CDR2 YYNGEE. The CDR3: CASNSPLHF. The CDR3, as DNA: TGTGCCAGCAATTCACCCCTCCACTTT.

The chain links TRBV7-8 to TRBJ2-7; D may match TRBD1 or TRBD2 (5 bases each). V shed 0 bases and J shed 5 bases, with 8 bases lying between them. CDR1 SGHVS and CDR2 FQNEAQ come from the germline V gene. This CDR3 has 13 amino acids. CDR3 coding DNA: TGTGCCAGCAGCTTAGCGTTGGGGGACGAGCAGTACTTC. Translation: CASSLALGDEQYF.

The chain couples TRBV12-3 or TRBV12-4 to TRBJ2-5; tentatively, D is TRBD1 (6 bases). CDR3 length equals 14 residues. Between the trimmed V and J ends, which lost 3 bases and 3 bases, there was a span of 11 bases. CDR3 protein: CASSFNRVEETQYF. The CDR3 DNA reads as TGTGCCAGCAGTTTTAACAGGGTGGAAGAGACCCAGTACTTC.

This clonotype was seen only once. This rearrangement joins TRBV6-5 to TRBJ1-5, with D perhaps matching TRBD1 (6 bases). The CDR3 is made up of 13 amino acids. Trimming cost V 9 bases and J 6 bases, with 15 bases left between them. Germline values: CDR1 MNHEY, CDR2 SVGAGI. The CDR3 nucleotides are TGTGCCAGTGGCCCGGGGGCCGGTCAGCCCCAGCATTTT. Translation gives CASGPGAGQPQHF.

This chain connects TRBV14 to TRBJ2-7; no firm D call. The CDR3 is 11 residues long. Germline V gene sequence: CDR1 SGHDN, CDR2 FVKESK. V was pared by 1 base and J by 2 bases, with 0 bases between. CDR3 in DNA: TGTGCCAGCAGCCAAGCCTACGAGCAGTACTTC. This codes for CASSQAYEQYF.

This chain joins TRBV27 and TRBJ1-3; D ambiguous. This CDR3 is 14 amino acids long. V was trimmed by 8 bases and J by 0 bases, leaving 11 bases between them. Germline V gene lookup returns CDR1 MNHEY and CDR2 SMNVEV (reference sequence). Here the CDR3 reads CASWSPSSGNTIYF. The CDR3 DNA follows: TGTGCCAGCTGGTCCCCAAGCTCTGGAAACACCATATATTTT.

The chain has TRBV6-5 and TRBJ2-7, with TRBD2 matching over 13 bases. With 2 bases clipped from V and 6 bases from J, the junction kept 7 bases outside the gene matches. From germline, CDR1 is MNHEY and CDR2 SVGAGI. This CDR3 comprises 16 residues. The CDR3 spells CASSYPKTSGGFEQYF. The CDR3 DNA sequence: TGTGCCAGCAGTTACCCTAAGACTAGCGGGGGGTTCGAGCAGTACTTC.

The chain has TRBV20-1 and TRBJ1-1; TRBD1 matches at 8 bases. The CDR3 totals 14 residues. V shed 0 bases and J 4 bases; nucleotides not matched to a gene: 4. The germline gives CDR1 DFQATT, CDR2 SNEGSKA (reference sequence). The CDR3 nucleotides are TGCAGTGCTAGAGAATCACAGGGGGGCACTGAAGCTTTCTTT. Protein sequence: CSARESQGGTEAFF.

The chain is built from TRBV5-6 and TRBJ2-7; TRBD1 is a possible D gene (6 bases). CDR1 and CDR2 (germline): SGHDT, YYEEEE. V was cut by 6 bases and J by 3 bases, with 10 bases left in between. The CDR3 sequence is 12 residues long. CDR3 residues: CASKKQGYEQYF. In DNA, the CDR3 is TGTGCCAGCAAAAAACAGGGCTACGAGCAGTACTTC.

The chain couples TRBV2 to TRBJ2-5, with no clear D. V lost 7 bases to trimming and J lost 4 bases, with 16 bases between them. The CDR3 has 14 amino acids. Germline loops: CDR1 SNHLY, CDR2 FYNNEI. CDR3 DNA sequence: TGTGCCAGCAATGAGGAAGGGAATGGAGAGACCCAGTACTTC. It yields the protein CASNEEGNGETQYF. The full variable domain, rest sourced from reference TRBV2 and TRBJ2-5, is EPEVTQTPSHQVTQMGQEVILRCVPISNHLYFYWYRQILGQKVEFLVSFYNNEISEKSEIFDDQFSVERPDGSNFTLKIRSTKLEDSAMYFCASNEEGNGETQYFGPGTRLLVL.

This rearrangement joins TRBV12-3 or TRBV12-4 to TRBJ2-3, with 7 bases that match TRBD1. V lost 5 bases, J lost 1 base, and 12 bases stayed unmatched. The CDR3 runs to 17 residues. CDR3 sequence (DNA): TGTGCCAGCAGTCCACCCCTAGGACAGGTCGGCACAGATACGCAGTATTTT. Its translation is CASSPPLGQVGTDTQYF.

For the CDR3, the DNA is TGTGCCAGCAGTTTGTCAGGGCGCGCTTTCTTT. The encoded protein is CASSLSGRAFF. The chain carries TRBV12-3 or TRBV12-4 and TRBJ1-1, with D possibly matching TRBD1 (5 bases). With 3 bases removed from V and 11 bases from J, the gap between germline ends came to 10 bases. This CDR3 region has 11 residues.

This clonotype was counted a single time. The chain couples TRBV3-1 to TRBJ2-7; no clear D gene. The germline gives CDR1 LGHDT, CDR2 YNNKEL (reference sequence). V lost 0 bases, J lost 5 bases, and 17 bases lay in between. The CDR3 is 16 residues long. CDR3 loop: CASSQEGANRPDEQYF. The CDR3, as DNA: TGTGCCAGCAGCCAAGAAGGAGCCAACCGCCCTGACGAGCAGTACTTC.

The genes are TRBV12-3 or TRBV12-4 and TRBJ2-3; D is possibly TRBD1 (6 bases). The CDR3 extends over 17 amino acids. V was cut by 8 bases and J by 0 bases, with 21 bases left in between. The CDR3 loop reads CASRRYWTVSSTDTQYF. The CDR3 nucleotides are TGTGCCAGCCGACGCTATTGGACAGTCTCTAGCACAGATACGCAGTATTTT.

This chain uses TRBV20-1 with TRBJ1-5; 8 bases line up with TRBD1. CDR3 length: 16 amino acids. In germline, CDR1 is DFQATT, CDR2 SNEGSKA (reference sequence). V trimming: 1 base; J trimming: 5 bases; junction bases outside the gene matches: 10. The CDR3 DNA sequence: TGCAGTGCTAGAGTTCACCGACAGGGGAGGTATCAGCCCCAGCATTTT. Its translation: CSARVHRQGRYQPQHF.